The 2 T cell receptor beta chains in this list originate from one sample, sequenced in a study of PD-L1 blockade in urothelial cancer. The table came from immunoSEQ multiplex PCR; TCRdb's copy has only in-frame clones and leaves some out. The top ten clones hold 1.6% of a sample with tens of thousands of clones, about 81% of them seen once. This sample's time point: pretreatment peripheral blood. The sequencing used PBMCs, collected around atezolizumab (anti-PD-L1) treatment. The receptor set was obtained from a man between 65 and 80 years old with urothelial cancer.

Written as DNA, the CDR3 is TGTGCCATCAGTGAGTCTGCAGCGGGAGGCTACGAGCAGTACTTC. Translated, it gives CAISESAAGGYEQYF. The gene calls are TRBV10-3 and TRBJ2-7; 9 nucleotides agree with TRBD2. There are 15 residues in the CDR3. V dropped 0 bases and J dropped 3; count of bases not matched to a gene: 3. CDR1 is ENHRY, CDR2 SYGVKD, per germline.

The chain couples TRBV18 to TRBJ1-1, with 8 bases matching TRBD1. The V gene's germline CDR1 is KGHSH and CDR2 LQKENI. CDR3 length equals 15 residues. V trimming: 6 bases; J trimming: 3 bases; junction bases outside the gene matches: 9. The CDR3: CASSVLTGEYTEAFF. CDR3 in DNA: TGTGCCAGCTCGGTCTTGACAGGGGAATACACTGAAGCTTTCTTT.